The rows below give T cell receptor beta chains drawn from one sample of a study of shared clonotypes between healthy human individuals. Profiled with immunoSEQ multiplex PCR; TCRdb holds only in-frame clones, not every one. Of over 2,000,000 clones in the sample, roughly 95% were seen once. Sequenced sample: naive CD8+ T cells from PBMCs. All receptors come from a man between 18 and 29 years old in good health. Some clones in this sample may be carry-over from other donors' samples. Each CDR3 is given with its conserved first and last residue. The order of the fields is V gene, J gene, CDR3 protein.

>TRBV28|TRBJ2-1
CASRRAGGKNNEQFF
>TRBV11-2|TRBJ2-7
CASSQSGVPYEQYF
>TRBV27|TRBJ2-3
CASSLSGVTDTQYF
>TRBV27|TRBJ2-1
CASSSPPGLAENEQFF
>TRBV19|TRBJ2-2
CASSMNGELFF
>TRBV6-5|TRBJ2-7
CASSYLERSYEQYF
>TRBV6-1|TRBJ1-2
CASSEGWYRPYGYTF
>TRBV4-1|TRBJ2-1
CASSLPGLAGENGAFF
>TRBV7-6|TRBJ1-1
CASSFGQAWNTEAFF
>TRBV21-1|TRBJ2-5
CASTSDVLQETQYF
>TRBV28|TRBJ1-5
CASSLSGAGQPQHF
>TRBV7-8|TRBJ2-1
CASSLVGGGFYEQFF
>TRBV6-4|TRBJ1-4
CASRGDLDEKLFF
>TRBV19|TRBJ1-3
CASIPGIGNTIYF
>TRBV6-4|TRBJ2-7
CASSDSRQNRGKSTYEQYF
>TRBV27|TRBJ2-2
CASSLLETGELFF
>TRBV10-3|TRBJ1-2
CAISEYTRQNYGYTF
>TRBV7-8|TRBJ2-5
CASSLEQGLETQYF
>TRBV7-6|TRBJ2-7
CASSLDRRNYEQYF
>TRBV7-6|TRBJ2-2
CASSLAYYTGVSTGELFF